This T cell receptor (beta chain) was found in a study of T-cell memory formation after mild COVID-19. The overall study: The study found TCR clusters largely donor specific. Study observations and caveats: Memory sampled before infection contained some responding clones, suggesting cross-reactive memory joined. Mainly in CM and EM were contracting CD4+ clones; CD8+ were in EMRA. CD4/CD8 balance characterized clones contracting day 15 to 85, and CD4+ skew characterized later expanders.

On this clonotype itself: The target antigen is unknown.

V was clipped by 2 bases and J by 9 bases, with 14 bases between them. Germline V gene lookup returns CDR1 SGHDN and CDR2 FVKESK. This CDR3 region has 13 residues. TCRdb reprocessed the 5' RACE reads via MiXCR and lists one record per CDR3 protein. The sample holds over 40,000 distinct CDR3 sequences, more than 10% seen once. V and J are TRBV14 and TRBJ2-7, with D perhaps matching TRBD1 or TRBD2 (6 bases each). This TCR derives from a man younger than 35 who had mild COVID-19 (a few samples of this study predate the infection). Cell type and time point are not known. Sequenced material: PBMCs or a T cell subset sorted from them (not recorded which). CDR3 sequence: CASSQSPGGVQYV. Written as DNA, the CDR3 is TGTGCCAGCAGCCAATCCCCCGGGGGCGTGCAGTACGTC.